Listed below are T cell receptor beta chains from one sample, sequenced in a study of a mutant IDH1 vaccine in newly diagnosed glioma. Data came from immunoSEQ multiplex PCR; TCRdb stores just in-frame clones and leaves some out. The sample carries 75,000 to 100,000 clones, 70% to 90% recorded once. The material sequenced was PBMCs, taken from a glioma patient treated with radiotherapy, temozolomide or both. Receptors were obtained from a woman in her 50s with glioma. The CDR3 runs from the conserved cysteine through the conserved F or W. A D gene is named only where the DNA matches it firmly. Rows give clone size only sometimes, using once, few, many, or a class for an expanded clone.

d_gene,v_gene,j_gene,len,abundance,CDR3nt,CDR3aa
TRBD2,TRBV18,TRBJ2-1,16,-,TGTGCCAGCTCACCACCGGGACTAGCGGGAGACAATGAGCAGTTCTTC,CASSPPGLAGDNEQFF
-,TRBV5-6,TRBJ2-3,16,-,TGTGCCAGCAGCTTACTACATTCTGAAGGAGGAGATACGCAGTATTTT,CASSLLHSEGGDTQYF
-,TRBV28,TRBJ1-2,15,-,TGTGCCAGCGCTGGGGGGCAGGGAGCTAACTATGGCTACACCTTC,CASAGGQGANYGYTF
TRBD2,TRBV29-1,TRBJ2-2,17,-,TGCAGCGTTTCTCCGGGACTAGCCCAAACAAACACCGGGGAGCTGTTTTTT,CSVSPGLAQTNTGELFF
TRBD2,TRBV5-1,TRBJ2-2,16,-,TGCGCCAGCAGCTTGTCGAGCGGGAGGGCCCCCGGGGAGCTGTTTTTT,CASSLSSGRAPGELFF
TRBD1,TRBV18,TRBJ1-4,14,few,TGTGCCAGCTCTCGGGACAGGGCGGATGAAAAACTGTTTTTT,CASSRDRADEKLFF
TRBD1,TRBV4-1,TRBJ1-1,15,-,TGCGCCAGCAGCCCCTACGGGACAGGGGGCACTGAAGCTTTCTTT,CASSPYGTGGTEAFF
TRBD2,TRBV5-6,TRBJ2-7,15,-,TGTGCCAGCAGCTTCGGGCGGGAGGTAAACTACGAGCAGTACTTC,CASSFGREVNYEQYF
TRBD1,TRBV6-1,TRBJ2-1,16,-,TGTGCCAGCAGTGAACTGGGGACAGCCTCCTACAATGAGCAGTTCTTC,CASSELGTASYNEQFF
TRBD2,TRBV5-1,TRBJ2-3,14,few,TGCGCCAGCAGCTTCCAAGGACTAGCAGATACGCAGTATTTT,CASSFQGLADTQYF
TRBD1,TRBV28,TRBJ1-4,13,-,TGTGCCAGCACGGGACAGACTAATGAAAAACTGTTTTTT,CASTGQTNEKLFF
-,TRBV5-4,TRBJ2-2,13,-,TGTGCCAGCAGCTACGGGTCGACCGGGGAGCTGTTTTTT,CASSYGSTGELFF
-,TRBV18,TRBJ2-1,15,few,TGTGCCAGCTCACCCCGTGGGGAGGCCTACAATGAGCAGTTCTTC,CASSPRGEAYNEQFF
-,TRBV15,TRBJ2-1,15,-,TGTGCCACCAGCTGGGACTCCAACGCCTACAATGAGCAGTTCTTC,CATSWDSNAYNEQFF
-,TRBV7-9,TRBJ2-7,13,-,TGTGCCAGCAGCCCCCAGGATGGCTACGAGCAGTACTTC,CASSPQDGYEQYF
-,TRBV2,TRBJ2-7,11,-,TGTGCCAGCAGCCCCTTCCAAGAGCAGTACTTC,CASSPFQEQYF
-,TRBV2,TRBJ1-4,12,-,TGTGCCAGCAGCGGGGACGACGAAAAACTGTTTTTT,CASSGDDEKLFF
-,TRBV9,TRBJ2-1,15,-,TGTGCCAGCAGCGTAGAGGTGGGGCCCGGCCTTGAGCAGTTCTTC,CASSVEVGPGLEQFF
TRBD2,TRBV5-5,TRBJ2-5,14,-,TGTGCCAGCAGCCGGGGACTAGCGGAAGAGACCCAGTACTTC,CASSRGLAEETQYF
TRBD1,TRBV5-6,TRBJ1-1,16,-,TGTGCCAGCAGCTTCTCAGGCAGGGGGAGAAACACTGAAGCTTTCTTT,CASSFSGRGRNTEAFF
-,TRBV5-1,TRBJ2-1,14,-,TGCGCCAGCAGCTTGGGACTGGGATACAATGAGCAGTTCTTC,CASSLGLGYNEQFF
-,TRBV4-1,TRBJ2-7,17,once,TGCGCCAGCAGCCAAGCGGCACAGGGTTTCGAGGGTAGCGAGCAGTACTTC,CASSQAAQGFEGSEQYF
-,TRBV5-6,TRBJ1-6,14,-,TGTGCCAGCAGCCGGATCCCATATAATTCACCCCTCCACTTT,CASSRIPYNSPLHF
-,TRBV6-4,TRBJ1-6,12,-,TGTGCCAGCAGCGACAACGGTTCACCCCTCCACTTT,CASSDNGSPLHF
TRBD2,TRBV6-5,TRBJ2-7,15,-,TGTGCCAGCAGATCAGGGACTAGCGGGAATTACGAGCAGTACTTC,CASRSGTSGNYEQYF
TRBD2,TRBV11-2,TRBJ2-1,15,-,TGTGCCAGCAGCTTGGGAGGGGCTCCGTACAATGAGCAGTTCTTC,CASSLGGAPYNEQFF
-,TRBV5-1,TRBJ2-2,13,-,TGCGCCAGCAGCTTGGTTGCGAGCGGGGAGCTGTTTTTT,CASSLVASGELFF
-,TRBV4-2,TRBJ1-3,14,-,TGTGCCAGCAGCCAGGCGCTGGCTGGAAACACCATATATTTT,CASSQALAGNTIYF
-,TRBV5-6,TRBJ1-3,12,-,TGTGCCAGCAGCTTGAGTGGAAACACCATATATTTT,CASSLSGNTIYF
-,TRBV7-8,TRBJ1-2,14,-,TGTGCCAGCAGTCCAAACGGAGGAGGCTATGGCTACACCTTC,CASSPNGGGYGYTF
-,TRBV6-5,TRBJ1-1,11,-,TGTGCCAGCAGTCAAGGGGTGGGAGCTTTCTTT,CASSQGVGAFF
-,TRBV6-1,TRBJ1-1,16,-,TGTGCCAGCAGAGAAGGCCGTAGGGCCCGTAGAACTGAAGCTTTCTTT,CASREGRRARRTEAFF
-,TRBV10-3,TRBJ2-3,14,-,TGTGCCATCTCGAGGCTAGTAGGTGGAGATACGCAGTATTTT,CAISRLVGGDTQYF
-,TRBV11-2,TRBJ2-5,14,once,TGTGCCAGCAGCTTTAGGCGGCACCAAGAGACCCAGTACTTC,CASSFRRHQETQYF
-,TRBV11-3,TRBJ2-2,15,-,TGTGCCAGCAGCTTGCGGGCAACGAGCACCGGGGAGCTGTTTTTT,CASSLRATSTGELFF
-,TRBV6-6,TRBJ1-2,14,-,TGTGCCAGCACCCGGGACACTGGCATAGGAGGCTACACCTTC,CASTRDTGIGGYTF
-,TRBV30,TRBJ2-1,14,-,TGTGCCTGGAGCCAGGGCTCCTTCTACAATGAGCAGTTCTTC,CAWSQGSFYNEQFF
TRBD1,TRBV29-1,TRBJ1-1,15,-,TGCAGCGTTGAAGATAGGGGACAGAAGAACACTGAAGCTTTCTTT,CSVEDRGQKNTEAFF
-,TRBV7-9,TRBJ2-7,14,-,TGTGCCAGCAGCTGGGGGCAGGCTAGCTACGAGCAGTACTTC,CASSWGQASYEQYF
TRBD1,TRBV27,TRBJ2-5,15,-,TGTGCCAGCAGTTCCTCGGACAGGTTCCTGCTGACCCAGTACTTC,CASSSSDRFLLTQYF
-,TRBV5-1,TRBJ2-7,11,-,TGCGCCAGCAGCACTTCCTACGAGCAGTACTTC,CASSTSYEQYF
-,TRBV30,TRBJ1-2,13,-,TGTGCCTGGATGCCGGGCAGGGGTTCTGGCTACACCTTC,CAWMPGRGSGYTF
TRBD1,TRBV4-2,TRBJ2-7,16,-,TGTGCCAGCAGCCAACAAGCTGGGACAGGGGGCTACGAGCAGTACTTC,CASSQQAGTGGYEQYF
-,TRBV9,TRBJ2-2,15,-,TGTGCCAGCAGCGCGGCAGACAGTCACACCGGGGAGCTGTTTTTT,CASSAADSHTGELFF
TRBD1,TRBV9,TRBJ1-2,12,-,TGTGCCAGGGACCGGGGACAGGGAGTCTACACCTTC,CARDRGQGVYTF
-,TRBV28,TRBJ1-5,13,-,TGTGCCAGCAGTCTCTCCTGGAGGGAAGGCCAGCATTTT,CASSLSWREGQHF
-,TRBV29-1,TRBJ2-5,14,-,TGCAGCGTTGGTTCGTTACTATGGGGAGAGACCCAGTACTTC,CSVGSLLWGETQYF
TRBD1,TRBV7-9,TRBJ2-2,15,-,TGTGCCAGCAGTCGAACAGGGGGAGGAACCGGGGAGCTGTTTTTT,CASSRTGGGTGELFF
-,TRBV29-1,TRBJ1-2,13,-,TGCAGCGTTGTTTTGGAGCTAAGCTATGGCTACACCTTC,CSVVLELSYGYTF